The following is a T cell receptor beta chain sequence with its context. Its antigen remains unidentified. This entry is derived from a study of CD8+ T cells in alopecia areata. Turning to the study itself: For the treated group, dosing was oral tofacitinib at 5 to 10 mg twice daily. Tofacitinib was given for 6 to 18 months, then stopped for 6 months.

Regarding the study as a whole: Lesional scalp exceeded normal scalp in clonality, especially in alopecia totalis/universalis.

Alopecia areata patients gave lesional scalp punch biopsies and peripheral blood samples. Extracted from the samples, RNA was reverse transcribed into cDNA to serve as the sequencing template. The table came from immunoSEQ multiplex PCR; TCRdb's copy has only in-frame clones and leaves some out. Here the sample spans 110,000 or so clones, more than 30% being singletons. This sequence originates from a human donor with alopecia areata. Sequenced sample: CD4+ T cells sorted from blood.

CDR3 DNA: TGTGCCAGCAGCCAAGAACGCCGGGGCACCGGGGAGCTGTTTTTT. Translated: CASSQERRGTGELFF. The genes are TRBV4-2 and TRBJ2-2; D might be TRBD2 (5 bases). Trimming stripped 0 bases from V and 4 bases from J, with 9 bases between. Germline V gene data show CDR1 as LGHNA and CDR2 as YNFKEQ. This CDR3 is 15 amino acids long.